Here is one TCR beta chain with its context. These data belong to a study of blood T cell repertoires in COVID-19. Turning to the study itself: The United States, Italy and Spain were the sources of the acute and convalescent COVID-19 samples. T cells, B-cell-depleted T cells, or PBMCs supplied cDNA or gDNA.

Participant age was about 18 to 89 years, and participants resided in about two dozen US areas. Which cohort a participant joined came from the clinical history participants gave. The method was immunoSEQ multiplex PCR; TCRdb's version includes in-frame clones alone and lacks a portion of them. The data show around 250,000 clones, approximately 84% seen once. Germline assignment: CDR1 GTSNPN and CDR2 SVGIG (reference sequence). Trimming shortened V by 0 bases and J by 1 base, and 9 bases separated the two germline ends. This CDR3 is built from 15 residues. Sequencing used PBMCs or T cells enriched from blood (not recorded which). V is TRBV30 and J is TRBJ2-2; D is undetermined. The TCR originated in a man aged 18 to 29 who had recovered from COVID-19. The CDR3 DNA sequence: TGTGCCTGGAGTGTTGCACTACAGAACACCGGGGAGCTGTTTTTT. Translation gives CAWSVALQNTGELFF.